Listed below are T cell receptor beta chains from one sample, sequenced in a study of T cell repertoires in cytomegalovirus infection. Antigens for these TCRs are unknown. TCRdb redid the calling of the reads with MiXCR, one entry per CDR3 protein. This table holds about 400,000 distinct CDR3 sequences, about 34% found once. Sequencing was performed on cultured PBMCs, taken from culture after CMV antigen stimulation. These receptors all come from a human donor in good health (CMV status not recorded). Some clones in this sample may be carry-over from other donors' samples. Both conserved end residues are part of each CDR3. Fields, in order: J gene, D gene, V gene, clone size, CDR3 protein, CDR3 DNA. The D gene is left open where the match is weak. The size field is filled for only some rows; it gives once, few, many or a size class.

TRBJ2-7 NA TRBV30 NA CAWSVGLLQYF TGTGCCTGGAGTGTAGGGCTTCTGCAGTACTTC
TRBJ2-5 TRBD2 TRBV15 NA CATSRGGRASQETQYF TGTGCCACCAGCAGAGGGGGGAGGGCCTCACAAGAGACCCAGTACTTC
TRBJ2-3 NA TRBV7-9 NA CASSPGPGADTQYF TGTGCCAGCAGCCCCGGTCCGGGAGCAGATACGCAGTATTTT
TRBJ1-1 TRBD1 TRBV18 NA CASSPNRGEDTEAFF TGTGCCAGCTCACCCAACAGGGGAGAGGACACTGAAGCTTTCTTT
TRBJ2-5 NA TRBV3-1 few CASSLWRGNRGQETQYF TGTGCCAGCAGCCTTTGGAGGGGTAATCGGGGCCAAGAGACCCAGTACTTC
TRBJ2-3 NA TRBV6-2/TRBV6-3 few CASRTGTSHSPDTQYF TGTGCCAGCAGAACCGGGACTTCACATTCACCAGATACGCAGTATTTT
TRBJ2-5 TRBD1 TRBV19 NA CASSTGTGRETQYF TGTGCCAGTAGCACCGGGACAGGGCGGGAGACCCAGTACTTC
TRBJ1-4 NA TRBV20-1 NA CSAPRRATNEKLFF TGCAGTGCGCCTCGAAGAGCAACTAATGAAAAACTGTTTTTT
TRBJ1-1 NA TRBV11-1 NA CASSLGTVAGRAEAFF TGTGCCAGCAGCTTAGGGACGGTTGCGGGGCGCGCTGAAGCTTTCTTT
TRBJ2-3 NA TRBV6-2/TRBV6-3 few CASKPTGTDTQYF TGTGCCAGCAAACCGACGGGCACAGATACGCAGTATTTT
TRBJ2-3 NA TRBV6-2/TRBV6-3 NA CASTSGRTQYF TGTGCCAGCACTTCTGGCCGAACGCAGTATTTT